The 4 T cell receptor beta chains below all came from one sample that was sequenced in a study of T cell changes during pregnancy in multiple sclerosis. Libraries were prepared by immunoSEQ multiplex PCR; TCRdb keeps only in-frame clonotypes and omits some of them. The top ten hold over 1.2% of the sample, which has tens of thousands of clones, under 90% seen once. The sample was peripheral blood, taken in the first trimester of pregnancy. These receptors were taken from a female donor in good health, enrolled as a control in a pregnancy study.

J is TRBJ1-2 and V is TRBV18; 8 bases fit TRBD1. CDR3 size: 17 residues. V lost 3 bases and J lost 2; bases outside the gene matches: 11. Germline-derived CDR1 and CDR2 are KGHSH and LQKENI. The CDR3 region is CASSPLTSGQGNYGYTF. CDR3 nucleotide sequence: TGTGCCAGCTCACCTCTAACCAGCGGACAGGGAAACTATGGCTACACCTTC.

The chain carries TRBV28 and TRBJ2-3, with TRBD2 matching 7 bases. Germline V CDR1 and CDR2: MDHEN, SYDVKM. The ends lost 2 bases at V and 2 bases at J; junction bases unmatched: 10. The CDR3 has 17 amino acids. The CDR3 coding sequence is TGTGCCAGCAGTTTAAGTGGGAGCGGGGCCACCACAGATACGCAGTATTTT. Translation: CASSLSGSGATTDTQYF. The entire variable domain, with the rest obtained from reference TRBV28 and TRBJ2-3, is as follows: DVKVTQSSRYLVKRTGEKVFLECVQDMDHENMFWYRQDPGLGLRLIYFSYDVKMKEKGDIPEGYSVSREKKERFSLILESASTNQTSMYLCASSLSGSGATTDTQYFGPGTRLTVL.

This chain's CDR3 is CASSSGGQGSQPQHF. In DNA form, the CDR3 reads TGTGCCAGCAGCTCCGGAGGACAGGGAAGTCAGCCCCAGCATTTT. The rearrangement links TRBV7-6 to TRBJ1-5; 8 nucleotides align to TRBD1. Germline V CDR1 and CDR2: SGHVS, FNYEAQ. There are 15 residues in the CDR3. V gave up 4 bases and J gave up 6 bases; unmatched junction bases: 8.

This clone has a handful of counts. The chain employs TRBV18 and TRBJ2-7, with 10 positions matching TRBD2. The length of the CDR3 is 15 residues. CDR1 and CDR2 (germline): KGHSH, LQKENI. J gave up 5 bases and V 3 bases, and 7 bases lay outside the gene matches. CDR3: CASSPMASGSHEQYF. CDR3 in DNA: TGTGCCAGCTCACCGATGGCTAGCGGGAGCCACGAGCAGTACTTC.